Listed here are 3 T cell receptor beta chains from one sample, sequenced in a study of blood T cell repertoires in COVID-19. Profiling relied on immunoSEQ multiplex PCR, and the TCRdb table lists in-frame clones only, not all of them. The sample carries 140,000 or so clones, about 79% recorded once. The specimen sequenced was PBMCs or T cells enriched from blood (not recorded which). The receptors shown here come from a man aged 50 to 60 who had recovered from COVID-19.

The rearrangement links TRBV7-6 to TRBJ1-3; no reliable D call. V gave up 6 bases and J gave up 0 bases, with 12 bases separating them. This CDR3 region has 15 residues. Germline CDR1 is SGHVS and CDR2 is FNYEAQ. The CDR3 nucleotides are TGTGCCAGCAGATCCACTCTGTCCTCTGGAAACACCATATATTTT. This translates into CASRSTLSSGNTIYF.

The chain employs TRBV9 and TRBJ1-2, with 9 bases that match TRBD1. J gave up 1 base and V 3 bases, and 13 bases lay outside the gene matches. The CDR3 is made up of 18 amino acids. Germline CDR1 SGDLS, CDR2 YYNGEE. Written as DNA, the CDR3 is TGTGCCAGCAGCGCAACAGGGGGCTCCCGCCGCCTTAACTATGGCTACACCTTC. The encoded protein is CASSATGGSRRLNYGYTF.

The chain joins TRBV5-1 to TRBJ2-1; 13 nucleotides agree with TRBD2. The CDR3 loop spans 15 amino acids. Germline V gives CDR1 SGHRS, CDR2 YFSETQ. V shed 0 bases and J 9 bases; nucleotides not matched to a gene: 3. CDR3 bases: TGCGCCAGCAGCTTGGGGACTAGCGGGGGTTCTGAGCAGTTCTTC. Protein product: CASSLGTSGGSEQFF.